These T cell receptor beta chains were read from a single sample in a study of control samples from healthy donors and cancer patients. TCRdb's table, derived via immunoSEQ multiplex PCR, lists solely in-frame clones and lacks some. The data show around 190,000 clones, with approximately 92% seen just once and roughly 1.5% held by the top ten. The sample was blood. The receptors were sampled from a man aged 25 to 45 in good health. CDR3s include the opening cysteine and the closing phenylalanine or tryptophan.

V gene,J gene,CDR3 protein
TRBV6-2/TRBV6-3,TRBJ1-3,CASSYSRSLSGNTIYF
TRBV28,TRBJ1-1,CASSLGAGRGNTEAFF
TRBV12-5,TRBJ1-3,CASGLSGGGNTIYF
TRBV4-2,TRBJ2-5,CASSRDRSQETQYF
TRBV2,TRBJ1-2,CASSPDRGYGYTF
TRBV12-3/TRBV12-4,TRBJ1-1,CASQFRESEAFF
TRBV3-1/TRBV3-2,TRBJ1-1,CASSQVGGTEAFF
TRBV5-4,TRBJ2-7,CASHRRGWTYEQYF
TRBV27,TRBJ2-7,CASRRDGSYEQYF
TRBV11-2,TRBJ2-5,CASSTLGGAYQETQYF
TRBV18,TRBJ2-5,CASSLLAVGETQYF
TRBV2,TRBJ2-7,CASSEGYEQYF
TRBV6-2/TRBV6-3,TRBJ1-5,CASSQQGVQGQPQHF
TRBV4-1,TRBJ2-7,CASSQDEFGEQYF
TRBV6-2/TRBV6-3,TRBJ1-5,CASSYSAGTGTLRGNQPQHF
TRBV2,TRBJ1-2,CASSGDSLYGYTF
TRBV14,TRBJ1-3,CASSQEYSGNTIYF
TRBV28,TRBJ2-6,CASRDPGQVDSGANVLTF
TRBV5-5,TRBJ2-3,CASSLVGTDTQYF
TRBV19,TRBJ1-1,CASRLPGVSNTEAFF
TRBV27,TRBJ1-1,CASSTSGGGTEAFF
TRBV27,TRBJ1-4,CASRSAGIGGNEKLFF
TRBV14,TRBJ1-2,CASSQWTNGGYTF
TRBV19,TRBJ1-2,CASSIQGPNYGYTF
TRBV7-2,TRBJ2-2,CASSPPGELFF
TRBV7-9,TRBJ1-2,CASSSRDRGFGYTF
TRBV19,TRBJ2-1,CASSIGVIAGSNEQFF
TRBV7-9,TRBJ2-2,CASSLAEFLRDSNTGELFF
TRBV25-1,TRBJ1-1,CASSPRGRGNTEAFF
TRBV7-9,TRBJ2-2,CAIGGPNTGELFF
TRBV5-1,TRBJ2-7,CASSLTGKSSYEQYF
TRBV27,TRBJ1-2,CASSKGQAYGYTF
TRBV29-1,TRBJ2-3,CSVVGRSGRRTDTQYF
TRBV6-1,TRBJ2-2,CASSDDQGWPGELFF
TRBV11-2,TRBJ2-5,CASSFGHLQETQYF
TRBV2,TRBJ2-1,CASTTRSGATYNEQFF
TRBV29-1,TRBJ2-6,CSVGTQWTGTNVLTF
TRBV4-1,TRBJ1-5,CASSREYMGNQPQHF
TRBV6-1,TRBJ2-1,CASSEPGGSYNEQFF
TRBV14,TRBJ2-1,CASSQAVAVVYNEQFF
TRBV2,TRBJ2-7,CASLGGTSGRSSNEQYF
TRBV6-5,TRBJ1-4,CASRGGNTEKLFF
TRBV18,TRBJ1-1,CASSPPGEEWGTEAFF
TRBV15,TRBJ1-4,CATSRDHPRGEKLFF
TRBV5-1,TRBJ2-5,CASSSGLAGARYF
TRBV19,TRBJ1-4,CATIPRDRIYEKLFF
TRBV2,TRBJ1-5,CASRGQGDNQPQHF
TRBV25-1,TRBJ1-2,CASSAPGQIVYTF
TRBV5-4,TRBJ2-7,CASSSLDGTYEQYF
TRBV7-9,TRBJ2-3,CASSTQLRYSTDTQYF
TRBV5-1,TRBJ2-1,CASSWGAGGASGNEQFF
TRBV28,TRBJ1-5,CASSIRGRPQHF
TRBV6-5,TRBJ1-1,CASTFYREAFF
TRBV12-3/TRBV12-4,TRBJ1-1,CASSPGVTEAFF
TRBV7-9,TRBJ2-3,CASSPSAGKGTDTQYF
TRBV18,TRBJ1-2,CASSLNPGQGSNYGYTF
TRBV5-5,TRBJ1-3,CASSRGGIGNTIYF
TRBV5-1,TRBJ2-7,CASSLGSGPSYEQYF
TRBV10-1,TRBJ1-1,CASSETGPEGAFF
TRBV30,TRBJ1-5,CAWSIMARNQPQHF